This T cell receptor (beta chain) emerged from a study of neurological immune-mediated disorders. The CDR3 consists of 19 residues. The time point: longitudinal time-point 1 (baseline). Many counts were recorded for this clonotype. TCRdb passed the 5' RACE reads through MiXCR, listing each CDR3 protein once. The data hold some 54,000 distinct CDR3 sequences, with over 8.5% observed a single time. This TCR came from a male donor with HTLV-1-associated myelopathy (HAM/TSP). The sample comprised PBMCs. This chain uses TRBV21-1 with TRBJ2-2; the tabulated D call, TRBD1, remains unverified against the DNA. TRBV21-1 is listed as a pseudogene. CDR3 DNA: TGTGCCAGCAGCAGTGACATCCTCCCGGGACAGCAGAACACCGGGGAGCTGTTTTTT. This gives the protein CASSSDILPGQQNTGELFF.